This TCR beta chain was captured by sequencing in a study of prognosis after radiotherapy for stage I lung cancer. Study context: The patient group consisted of more than ten men and 5 to 7 women whose ages spanned about 50 to 84, median approximately 78 years. Twelve patients had adenocarcinoma tumors, while squamous cell carcinoma tumors were found in roughly seven.

Using two-round multiplex PCR, the authors amplified TCR beta CDR3 from genomic DNA. The first round of PCR was done with primers that matched each TRBV and TRBJ gene. PCR proceeded to a second round, and that round used universal primers. One entry per CDR3 protein, called by TCRdb with MiXCR from the multiplex PCR reads. The repertoire has roughly 12,000 distinct CDR3 sequences, approximately 36% of them found once; the top ten carry 53%. General study points: Reportedly, patients with and without metastases differed in TRBV and TRBJ gene usage.

Within the sample, this clonotype is medium-sized. Its antigen is still unknown. The CDR3 totals 15 residues. Per germline, CDR1 SGHTA and CDR2 FQGNSA. V gave up 5 bases and J gave up 2 bases; unmatched junction bases: 6. The rearrangement links TRBV7-2 to TRBJ2-3; TRBD2 matches at 8 bases. The TCR comes from a donor over 45 with non-small cell lung cancer. The sequencing used PBMCs, collected before or after stereotactic body radiation therapy (not recorded which). The DNA for the CDR3 is TGTGCCAGCAGCCCAGAAGGACTAGCCACAGATACGCAGTATTTT. Translating it yields CASSPEGLATDTQYF.